These T cell receptor beta chains were read from a single sample in a study of STAT5B mutations in CD4+ large granular lymphocyte leukemia. Here immunoSEQ multiplex PCR was the method, and the copy in TCRdb shows in-frame clones only, minus some. The profile shows fewer than 40,000 clones, 85% to 90% of them singletons. Sequenced input: CD4+ T cells from blood buffy coats. The receptors originated from a human donor in good health. Each CDR3 is given with its conserved first and last residue.

v_call	cdr3_length	j_call	cdr3_aa
TRBV19	15	TRBJ1-1	CASSQIRTGRTEAFF
TRBV19	14	TRBJ1-4	CASSNRGANEKLFF
TRBV29-1	13	TRBJ2-1	CSAVGPRYNEQFF
TRBV19	14	TRBJ2-5	CASSIIAGGETQYF
TRBV28	17	TRBJ1-4	CASSLWVRGLTNEKLFF
TRBV7-3	15	TRBJ2-4	CASSSSGQGVGIQYF
TRBV11-2	15	TRBJ2-1	CASSSGLAGGNEQFF
TRBV5-6	13	TRBJ1-1	CASSFLVNTEAFF
TRBV11-2	17	TRBJ1-3	CASSLRGVYHSGNTIYF
TRBV2	13	TRBJ2-2	CASSQEDTGELFF
TRBV19	16	TRBJ2-7	CASSIAGSVPSYEQYF
TRBV10-3	15	TRBJ2-3	CAISGLGGTTDTQYF
TRBV19	15	TRBJ2-4	CASSFSGTVENIQYF
TRBV27	15	TRBJ1-1	CASSSLGAGNTEAFF
TRBV18	15	TRBJ1-5	CASSPLGVGNQPQHF
TRBV5-1	15	TRBJ1-2	CASSLGQGVDYGYTF
TRBV21-1	16	TRBJ2-7	CASSAHPGQGIYEQYF
TRBV7-6	16	TRBJ2-5	CASSLMAASGQETQYF
TRBV5-6	13	TRBJ2-1	CASSFDRYNEQFF
TRBV11-2	15	TRBJ2-3	CASSLMVGTSGTQYF
TRBV7-9	15	TRBJ1-2	CASSPPRQGNYGYTF
TRBV19	17	TRBJ2-2	CASTPTLDSRNTGELFF